Listed below are T cell receptor beta chains from one sample, sequenced in a study of cytomegalovirus exposure and HLA in healthy donors. Sequenced by immunoSEQ multiplex PCR; TCRdb stores in-frame clones only, minus some. The sample lists 60,000 to 100,000 clones; 78% were seen once. Input material: PBMCs. These receptors were collected from a male donor in good health and CMV-seropositive. Each CDR3 is given with its conserved first and last residue. Each record gives: V gene, J gene, CDR3 protein.

V gene: TRBV7-2; J gene: TRBJ2-6; CDR3 protein: CASSSYTGGLSGANVLTF
V gene: TRBV7-2; J gene: TRBJ2-7; CDR3 protein: CASNHYQGGEQYF
V gene: TRBV28; J gene: TRBJ2-7; CDR3 protein: CASSFPSDRVRTISYEQYF
V gene: TRBV19; J gene: TRBJ2-1; CDR3 protein: CASSPRLAGGRNEQFF
V gene: TRBV25-1; J gene: TRBJ2-1; CDR3 protein: CASSGVEYNEQFF
V gene: TRBV11-2; J gene: TRBJ2-5; CDR3 protein: CASSLEGGAYQETQYF
V gene: TRBV29-1; J gene: TRBJ2-7; CDR3 protein: CSVAGGSRRYEQYF
V gene: TRBV7-2; J gene: TRBJ2-2; CDR3 protein: CASSFSASGTGELFF
V gene: TRBV16; J gene: TRBJ1-2; CDR3 protein: CASSQSPGRALLSYGYTF
V gene: TRBV29-1; J gene: TRBJ2-1; CDR3 protein: CSGYRGREQFF
V gene: TRBV7-2; J gene: TRBJ1-1; CDR3 protein: CASSFGTGLGNTEAFF
V gene: TRBV7-9; J gene: TRBJ1-1; CDR3 protein: CASSSSSGTEAFF
V gene: TRBV14; J gene: TRBJ2-6; CDR3 protein: CASSRAGANVLTF
V gene: TRBV27; J gene: TRBJ2-7; CDR3 protein: CAKKQAAYEQYF
V gene: TRBV6-1; J gene: TRBJ1-4; CDR3 protein: CASRNPTGGGEKLFF
V gene: TRBV7-2; J gene: TRBJ1-5; CDR3 protein: CASSLGLGGKPQHF
V gene: TRBV19; J gene: TRBJ2-3; CDR3 protein: CASSIPSPGLEGHTQYF
V gene: TRBV6-6; J gene: TRBJ2-1; CDR3 protein: CASQLAGGANEQFF
V gene: TRBV5-6; J gene: TRBJ2-7; CDR3 protein: CASSLTNYEQYF
V gene: TRBV6-1; J gene: TRBJ1-1; CDR3 protein: CASSEPGQIDTEAFF
V gene: TRBV5-1; J gene: TRBJ2-7; CDR3 protein: CASSARLGSGAGYEQYF
V gene: TRBV5-1; J gene: TRBJ2-2; CDR3 protein: CASSFGQGGTGELFF
V gene: TRBV5-4; J gene: TRBJ2-1; CDR3 protein: CASSRTSGGYNEQFF
V gene: TRBV19; J gene: TRBJ1-2; CDR3 protein: CASSIGGSAPGGYTF
V gene: TRBV10-3; J gene: TRBJ1-1; CDR3 protein: CAISGAENTEAFF
V gene: TRBV29-1; J gene: TRBJ1-4; CDR3 protein: CSVAQGTSSEKLFF
V gene: TRBV4-2; J gene: TRBJ2-7; CDR3 protein: CASSLQTSGGANEQYF
V gene: TRBV28; J gene: TRBJ1-1; CDR3 protein: CASSQAEAFF
V gene: TRBV27; J gene: TRBJ2-7; CDR3 protein: CASSFLDSPYEQYF
V gene: TRBV7-9; J gene: TRBJ1-5; CDR3 protein: CASSLGTGANQPQHF
V gene: TRBV19; J gene: TRBJ1-5; CDR3 protein: CASSIMGDYSNQPQHF
V gene: TRBV2; J gene: TRBJ1-5; CDR3 protein: CASSYRTASNQPQHF
V gene: TRBV9; J gene: TRBJ2-6; CDR3 protein: CASSVVGGANVLTF
V gene: TRBV9; J gene: TRBJ2-2; CDR3 protein: CASSVESGSDTGELFF
V gene: TRBV7-9; J gene: TRBJ2-5; CDR3 protein: CASSDRLAQETQYF
V gene: TRBV19; J gene: TRBJ1-5; CDR3 protein: CASSIRGRNQPQHF
V gene: TRBV5-1; J gene: TRBJ1-3; CDR3 protein: CASSSDISGNTIYF
V gene: TRBV9; J gene: TRBJ1-1; CDR3 protein: CASSVVGTGDTEAFF
V gene: TRBV6-5; J gene: TRBJ2-4; CDR3 protein: CASRGTGTARNIQYF
V gene: TRBV19; J gene: TRBJ1-5; CDR3 protein: CASSRGGASNQPQHF
V gene: TRBV27; J gene: TRBJ1-4; CDR3 protein: CASSPTTGYTTNEKLFF